These T cell receptor beta chains were read from a single sample in a study of T-cell reconstitution after alpha-beta-depleted transplantation in children. Using its own MiXCR run on the PCR reads, TCRdb lists one record per CDR3 protein. The table shows around 530,000 distinct CDR3 sequences, with less than 35% occurring only once. Sequences were derived from PBMCs from the stem cell graft donor, sampled from the stem cell graft. These receptors originate from a human donor who donated a stem cell graft to a child with aplastic anemia. Both conserved end residues are part of each CDR3. A D gene is named only where the DNA matches it firmly. The size field is filled for only some rows; it gives once, few, many or a size class.

j_call d_call clone_size v_call cdr3_nt cdr3_aa
TRBJ2-2 TRBD1 NA TRBV6-1 TGTGCCAGCAGAAGACAGGGGGGCGGGGAGCTGTTTTTT CASRRQGGGELFF
TRBJ1-5 TRBD1 NA TRBV7-8 TGTGCCAGCAGCTTAGGGGCCCAGGACAGGATTAGCAATCAGCCCCAGCATTTT CASSLGAQDRISNQPQHF
TRBJ2-3 TRBD2 NA TRBV7-8 TGTGCCAGCAGCTTAGTTTCGGCGGGAGCCTCCACAGATACGCAGTATTTT CASSLVSAGASTDTQYF
TRBJ1-4 NA NA TRBV5-1 TGCGCCAGCAGCTTGGCCGGACGAACACCCCATGAAAAACTGTTTTTT CASSLAGRTPHEKLFF
TRBJ1-2 NA NA TRBV4-3 TGCGCCAGCAGCCAAGATCGATACGGGGCAGCTAACTATGGCTACACCTTC CASSQDRYGAANYGYTF
TRBJ1-1 TRBD1 few TRBV20-1 TGCAGTGCTATGGGACAGTTGAACACTGAAGCTTTCTTT CSAMGQLNTEAFF
TRBJ1-5 NA NA TRBV29-1 TGCAGCGTTTGGTCTGGCGAGGAGGGTGGTAGCAATCAGCCCCAGCATTTT CSVWSGEEGGSNQPQHF
TRBJ2-1 TRBD1 once TRBV14 TGTGCCAGCAGCCAAGGAGGGACAGGGCTCAATGAGCAGTTCTTC CASSQGGTGLNEQFF
TRBJ2-2 NA NA TRBV20-1 TGCAGTGCTAGAGGACCGGCGGGGACGAACACCGGGGAGCTGTTTTTT CSARGPAGTNTGELFF
TRBJ2-1 NA NA TRBV9 TGTGCCAGCAGCGAGCAGACCCTATCCTACAATGAGCAGTTCTTC CASSEQTLSYNEQFF
TRBJ2-3 TRBD2 NA TRBV30 TGTGCCTGGGAGGCTAGCGGTAGCACAGATACGCAGTATTTT CAWEASGSTDTQYF
TRBJ1-2 NA NA TRBV5-5 TGTGCCAGCAGCTCCGGGAGTTATCAGGCAGACTATGGCTACACCTTC CASSSGSYQADYGYTF
TRBJ1-2 NA NA TRBV12-3/TRBV12-4 TGTGCCAGCACCATATCGGAAGCGGGCTACACCTTC CASTISEAGYTF
TRBJ2-1 TRBD2 once TRBV5-6 TGTGCCAGCAAAGACGGACTAGCGGGAAGCGATGAGCAGTTCTTC CASKDGLAGSDEQFF
TRBJ2-1 TRBD2 NA TRBV28 TGTGCCAGCAGCCCGGGACTAGCGAGACCCTACAATGAGCAGTTCTTC CASSPGLARPYNEQFF
TRBJ2-5 NA NA TRBV18 TGTGCCAGCAGTCGGACAGAACAAGAGACCCAGTACTTC CASSRTEQETQYF
TRBJ2-1 TRBD2 few TRBV7-9 TGTGCCAGCAGCACCCAGGGTCTAGCGGGAGCCTACAATGAGCAGTTCTTC CASSTQGLAGAYNEQFF
TRBJ1-1 NA NA TRBV10-3 TGTGCCATCAGTGAGTGGGACACTGAAGCTTTCTTT CAISEWDTEAFF
TRBJ2-2 TRBD1 NA TRBV7-2 TGTGCCAGCAGCTGGACAGGGACCGGGGAGCTGTTTTTT CASSWTGTGELFF
TRBJ2-7 NA few TRBV4-1 TGCGCCAGCAGCGAGACAGACGGTGACGAGCAGTACTTC CASSETDGDEQYF
TRBJ2-7 NA NA TRBV28 TGTGCCAGCAGTCCCTCGGGGGCACGGTCCGGCGAGCAGTACTTC CASSPSGARSGEQYF
TRBJ2-7 NA NA TRBV7-9 TGTGCCAGCAGCCTAGGGGGACCCTGGGAGCAGTACTTC CASSLGGPWEQYF
TRBJ1-2 TRBD1 few TRBV10-3 TGTGCCATCAGCCCGGACAGGGGAGATCAGGGCTACACCTTC CAISPDRGDQGYTF
TRBJ2-1 NA NA TRBV9 TGTGCCAGCAGCGTCAGGGGAGATGAGCAGTTCTTC CASSVRGDEQFF
TRBJ1-4 NA NA TRBV5-1 TGCGCCAGCAGTCTCGAGGGGCAGGGGCCAGGAAAACTGTTTTTT CASSLEGQGPGKLFF
TRBJ1-1 NA NA TRBV5-1 TGCGCCAGCAGCCTGGACCCGGAATTATCTGAAGCTTTCTTT CASSLDPELSEAFF
TRBJ2-6 NA few TRBV18 TGTGCCAGCTCACCACCGGATCTAATAGGCCGTGGAGGGGCCAACGTCCTGACTTTC CASSPPDLIGRGGANVLTF
TRBJ1-1 NA few TRBV15 TGTGCCACCAGCAGAGATCCGGACGGCCTGAACACTGAAGCTTTCTTT CATSRDPDGLNTEAFF
TRBJ1-1 TRBD1 NA TRBV20-1 TGCAGTACTGCCAGGACAGGGTTTACTGAAGCTTTCTTT CSTARTGFTEAFF
TRBJ2-1 NA NA TRBV18 TGTGCCAGCTCACCACCGTCTCAGGGATTTGAGCAGTTCTTC CASSPPSQGFEQFF
TRBJ2-2 TRBD1 few TRBV15 TGTGCCACCAGCAGTACCGGGACAGCGAACACCGGGGAGCTGTTTTTT CATSSTGTANTGELFF
TRBJ2-3 NA few TRBV6-6 TGTGCCAGCCGCAGCCCTGGAGATACGCAGTATTTT CASRSPGDTQYF
TRBJ1-2 NA few TRBV28 TGTGCCAGCAGTTTAGTAGTGGTTGGGGGGAATAACTATGGCTACACCTTC CASSLVVVGGNNYGYTF
TRBJ1-5 NA few TRBV11-2 TGTGCCAGCAGCCTAGTAACCCTTACAGGGTTCGCCAATCAGCCCCAGCATTTT CASSLVTLTGFANQPQHF
TRBJ2-1 NA NA TRBV12-3/TRBV12-4 TGTGCCAGCAGTTTAGTTTTAGCCGTTCCCAATGAGCAGTTCTTC CASSLVLAVPNEQFF
TRBJ2-7 TRBD1 many TRBV29-1 TGCAGCGTTGAAGGACAGGGGGCAGGCTACGAGCAGTACTTC CSVEGQGAGYEQYF
TRBJ2-4 NA few TRBV29-1 TGCAGCGGTTCCCAGGTCTACGGGGGCAAAAACATTCAGTACTTC CSGSQVYGGKNIQYF
TRBJ1-5 TRBD1 NA TRBV30 TGTGCCTGGAGTGTCGGGACAGGGAAAAGCAATCAGCCCCAGCATTTT CAWSVGTGKSNQPQHF
TRBJ2-1 NA few TRBV29-1 TGCAGCGTTGACCCTTACAATGAGCAGTTCTTC CSVDPYNEQFF
TRBJ2-6 NA NA TRBV5-1 TGCGCCAGCAGCGTGGCGGGTGTCTCTGGGGCCAACGTCCTGACTTTC CASSVAGVSGANVLTF
TRBJ2-5 NA few TRBV24-1 TGTGCCACCAGTGATCCTCGTGGAGGGGGGGCGGAAGAGACCCAGTACTTC CATSDPRGGGAEETQYF
TRBJ2-1 TRBD2 once TRBV5-6 TGTGCCAGCAGCCGCCCTACTAGCGGGAGTAGGTACAATGAGCAGTTCTTC CASSRPTSGSRYNEQFF
TRBJ2-3 NA NA TRBV4-2 TGTGCCAGCAGCCCCCTAGGTACCGTAACAGATACGCAGTATTTT CASSPLGTVTDTQYF
TRBJ1-2 NA few TRBV30 TGTGCCTGGAGTGTAATGCCCGGGAGCTATGGCTACACCTTC CAWSVMPGSYGYTF
TRBJ1-1 TRBD1 many TRBV6-2/TRBV6-3 TGTGCCAGCAGCTCGACAGGGGGTTGGACTGAAGCTTTCTTT CASSSTGGWTEAFF
TRBJ2-3 NA few TRBV7-9 NA CASSFLWGLLDADTQYF
TRBJ1-5 NA NA TRBV12-3/TRBV12-4 TGTGCCAGCAGTCCCCTGGGGCTCAATCAGCCCCAGCATTTT CASSPLGLNQPQHF
TRBJ2-3 NA few TRBV7-2 TGTGCCAGCAGCCCTCCTTCGTCCGGGAGCACAGATACGCAGTATTTT CASSPPSSGSTDTQYF
TRBJ2-3 TRBD2 NA TRBV9 TGTGCCAGCAGCGCCTCGGGGACTAGCGGTGCCAGGGATACGCAGTATTTT CASSASGTSGARDTQYF
TRBJ1-2 NA many TRBV29-1 TGCAGCGTTGAACAGGGTCATGGCTACACCTTC CSVEQGHGYTF
TRBJ2-3 TRBD1 few TRBV20-1 TGCAGTGCTAGAGAGACAGGGCGGGCAGATACGCAGTATTTT CSARETGRADTQYF
TRBJ1-1 NA few TRBV20-1 TGCAGTGCTGGACAAGGAGGATATCGGAACACTGAAGCTTTCTTT CSAGQGGYRNTEAFF
TRBJ2-2 NA NA TRBV20-1 TGCAGTGCTAGAGATCAATTGGGGCCCAACCCCGGGGAGCTGTTTTTT CSARDQLGPNPGELFF
TRBJ1-6 TRBD1 few TRBV20-1 TGCAGTGCTAGAGATCGGGACAGAGGCGCAAATTCACCCCTCCACTTT CSARDRDRGANSPLHF
TRBJ1-1 NA NA TRBV4-1 TGCGCCAGCAGCCAAGGGTGGAACACTGACGCTTTCTTT CASSQGWNTDAFF
TRBJ2-3 TRBD2 few TRBV27 TGTGCCAGCGGCTTGTGGTCCGTCCTAGCGGGAGGGCCAGATACGCAGTATTTT CASGLWSVLAGGPDTQYF
TRBJ1-2 NA few TRBV5-1 TGCGCCAGCACCCCGACAGGTGGGGACTATGGCTACACCTTC CASTPTGGDYGYTF